The 14 T cell receptor beta chains in this list originate from one sample, sequenced in a study of OX40 agonist ivuxolimab in advanced cancers. Sequencing was performed with immunoSEQ multiplex PCR; in TCRdb, only in-frame clones are kept and a portion is missing. This sample has more than 50,000 clones, with about 76% found just once. The sequenced sample was CD4+ or CD8+ T cells sorted from blood, obtained in a trial of the OX40 agonist ivuxolimab. The receptors here all came from an adult with an advanced solid tumor such as melanoma, head and neck, liver or kidney cancer.

The rearrangement links TRBV19 to TRBJ2-5; no clear D gene. The CDR3 is made up of 14 amino acids. V was cut by 6 bases and J by 4 bases, with 15 bases left in between. Germline loops: CDR1 LNHDA, CDR2 SQIVND (reference sequence). The CDR3: CASSDGGFAETQYF. The CDR3 nucleotides are TGTGCCAGTAGCGATGGTGGCTTTGCAGAGACCCAGTACTTC.

This clone was seen just once. The rearrangement uses TRBV28 and TRBJ2-1, with 10 bases lining up with TRBD1. The trim removed 5 bases at V and 3 bases at J, leaving 10 bases unmatched. The CDR3 length is 17 residues. Germline assignment: CDR1 MDHEN and CDR2 SYDVKM. The CDR3 nucleotides are TGTGCCAGCAGTCCACCACCGGACAGGGGGGACTACAATGAGCAGTTCTTC. This codes for CASSPPPDRGDYNEQFF.

The chain employs TRBV5-5 and TRBJ1-5; D perhaps matches TRBD1 (6 bases). This CDR3 has 17 residues. Germline-derived CDR1 and CDR2 are SGHKS and YYEKEE (reference sequence). V was pared by 0 bases and J by 4 bases, with 17 bases between. For the CDR3, the DNA is TGTGCCAGCAGCTTGGTGCCTGTCGGACAGCTTAATCAGCCCCAGCATTTT. Protein: CASSLVPVGQLNQPQHF.

This clone occurred a few times. CDR3 coding DNA: TGTGCCAGTAGTATTGGCAGGGAAAGAGCTTTCTTT. Residues: CASSIGRERAFF. This chain connects TRBV19 to TRBJ1-1; tentatively, D is TRBD1 (5 bases). The length of the CDR3 is 12 residues. Per the germline V gene, CDR1 is LNHDA and CDR2 is SQIVND (reference sequence). V lost 3 bases to trimming and J lost 10 bases, with 12 bases between them.

The rearrangement links TRBV7-9 to TRBJ1-1; no reliable D call. Per the germline V gene, CDR1 is SEHNR and CDR2 is FQNEAQ (reference sequence). V was shortened by 5 bases and J by 10 bases, with 23 bases between the two germline ends. The CDR3 is 15 amino acids. CDR3 in amino acids: CASSRPGVGATPAFF. CDR3 nucleotides: TGTGCCAGCAGCCGGCCCGGGGTTGGAGCAACTCCAGCTTTCTTT. Drawing the rest from reference TRBV7-9 and TRBJ1-1, the complete variable domain is DTGVSQNPRHKITKRGQNVTFRCDPISEHNRLYWYRQTLGQGPEFLTYFQNEAQLEKSRLLSDRFSAERPKGSFSTLEIQRTEQGDSAMYLCASSRPGVGATPAFFGQGTRLTVV.

V usage is TRBV7-2 and J usage is TRBJ2-3; 9 bases agree with TRBD2. The CDR3 consists of 17 residues. Germline loops: CDR1 SGHTA, CDR2 FQGNSA. The ends lost 3 bases at V and 4 bases at J; junction bases unmatched: 11. The CDR3 bases are TGTGCCAGCAGCTTCCGATCACTAGCGGGTTGGGCAGATACGCAGTATTTT. It encodes CASSFRSLAGWADTQYF.

This chain links TRBV4-2 with TRBJ2-7; the D is unclear. Germline CDR1 reads LGHNA; CDR2 reads YNFKEQ. V lost 0 bases and J 2 bases, leaving 14 bases between the germline ends. This CDR3 contains 16 residues. CDR3 DNA sequence: TGTGCCAGCAGCCAAGAGAGGTCCAGGTTCACCTACGAGCAGTACTTC. Encoded protein: CASSQERSRFTYEQYF.

This clone was seen only once. V and J are TRBV29-1 and TRBJ1-1; D perhaps matches TRBD1 (6 bases). This CDR3 is 13 amino acids long. With 8 bases removed from V and 5 bases from J, the gap between germline ends came to 18 bases. Germline values: CDR1 SQVTM, CDR2 ANQGSEA. The CDR3 is CSSQLRGETEAFF. CDR3 bases: TGCAGCTCCCAGCTCAGGGGTGAGACTGAAGCTTTCTTT. The whole variable domain, remainder taken from reference TRBV29-1 and TRBJ1-1, is SAVISQKPSRDICQRGTSLTIQCQVDSQVTMMFWYRQQPGQSLTLIATANQGSEATYESGFVIDKFPISRPNLTFSTLTVSNMSPEDSSIYLCSSQLRGETEAFFGQGTRLTVV.

The V and J genes are TRBV6-6 and TRBJ1-3; D uncertain. Germline V gene lookup returns CDR1 MNHNY and CDR2 SVGAGI (reference sequence). The CDR3 extends over 14 amino acids. Deletions cut 3 bases from V and 2 bases from J, with 8 bases between. The CDR3 nucleotides read TGTGCCAGCAGTTATCATGGAACTGGAAACACCATATATTTT. Its protein is CASSYHGTGNTIYF.

The chain has TRBV6-5 and TRBJ1-4, with D possibly TRBD1 on 5 matching bases. Per germline, CDR1 MNHEY and CDR2 SVGAGI. The ends were cut back, 2 bases at V and 3 bases at J, with 10 bases in the middle. CDR3 length: 15 residues. The CDR3 region is CASSYGGGSNEKLFF. CDR3 sequence (DNA): TGTGCCAGCAGTTACGGCGGGGGATCTAATGAAAAACTGTTTTTT.

The V gene is TRBV6-5, the J gene TRBJ2-7, with D hard to call. V gave up 5 bases and J gave up 5 bases, with 16 bases separating them. Germline V gene sequence: CDR1 MNHEY, CDR2 SVGAGI. The CDR3 is made up of 14 amino acids. DNA for the CDR3: TGTGCCAGCAGTCCAGTAAGTGGGTATGACGAGCAGTACTTC. Its translation is CASSPVSGYDEQYF.

Written as DNA, the CDR3 is TGTGCCAGCTTAGCCCGGGCGTGGGTCGCCGGGGAGCTGTTTTTT. It is translated as CASLARAWVAGELFF. V gene TRBV19 combines with J gene TRBJ2-2; D gene uncertain. This CDR3 comprises 15 residues. Germline CDR1 is LNHDA and CDR2 is SQIVND (reference sequence). Trimming stripped 9 bases from V and 6 bases from J, with 20 bases between. Full variable domain (missing parts from reference TRBV19 and TRBJ2-2): DGGITQSPKYLFRKEGQNVTLSCEQNLNHDAMYWYRQDPGQGLRLIYYSQIVNDFQKGDIAEGYSVSREKKESFPLTVTSAQKNPTAFYLCASLARAWVAGELFFGEGSRLTVL.

Written as DNA, the CDR3 is TGTGCCAGCAGCCCCGAAGGGAGGGCTAGCGGGGGTTTGGGGACCCAGTACTTC. It encodes CASSPEGRASGGLGTQYF. The genes are TRBV9 and TRBJ2-5; 10 nucleotides agree with TRBD2. CDR3 length: 18 amino acids. V lost 4 bases and J lost 7; bases outside the gene matches: 19. In germline, CDR1 is SGDLS, CDR2 YYNGEE.

The J gene is TRBJ2-1, the V gene TRBV4-2, with TRBD2 matching 11 bases. The ends lost 5 bases at V and 4 bases at J; junction bases unmatched: 4. The CDR3 extends over 15 amino acids. CDR1 and CDR2 from the germline V gene are LGHNA and YNFKEQ. CDR3 protein: CASSLLAGDYNEQFF. CDR3 DNA sequence: TGTGCCAGCAGCTTACTAGCGGGAGATTACAATGAGCAGTTCTTC.